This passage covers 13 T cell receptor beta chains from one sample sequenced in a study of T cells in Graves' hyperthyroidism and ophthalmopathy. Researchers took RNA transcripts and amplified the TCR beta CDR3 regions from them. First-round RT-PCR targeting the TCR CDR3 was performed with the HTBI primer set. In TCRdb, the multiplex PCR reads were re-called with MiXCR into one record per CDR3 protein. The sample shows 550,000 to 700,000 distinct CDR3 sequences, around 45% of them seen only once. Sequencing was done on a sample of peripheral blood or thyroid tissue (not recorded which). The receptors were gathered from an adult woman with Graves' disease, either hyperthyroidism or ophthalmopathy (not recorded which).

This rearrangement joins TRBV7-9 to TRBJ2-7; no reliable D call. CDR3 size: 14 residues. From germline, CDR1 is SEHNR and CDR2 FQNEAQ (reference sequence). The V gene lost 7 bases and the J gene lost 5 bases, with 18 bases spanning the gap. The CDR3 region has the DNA TGTGCCAGCACGCAAAGGTCGGGTTCTCACGAGCAGTACTTC. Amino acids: CASTQRSGSHEQYF.

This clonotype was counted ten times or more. The CDR3 nucleotides are TGTGCCAGCAGCGCCGGACTCAGGCAGCCCCAGCATTTT. Protein: CASSAGLRQPQHF. The chain employs TRBV9 and TRBJ1-5, with D unresolved. Between the trimmed V and J ends, which lost 3 bases and 7 bases, there was a span of 11 bases. The V gene's germline CDR1 is SGDLS and CDR2 YYNGEE. CDR3 size: 13 residues.

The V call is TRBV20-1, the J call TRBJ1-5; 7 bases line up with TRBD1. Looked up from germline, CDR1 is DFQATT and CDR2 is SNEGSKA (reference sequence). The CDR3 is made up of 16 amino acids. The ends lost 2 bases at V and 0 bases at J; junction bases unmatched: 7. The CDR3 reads CSARIPGTASNQPQHF. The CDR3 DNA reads TGCAGTGCTAGAATCCCCGGGACAGCTAGCAATCAGCCCCAGCATTTT.

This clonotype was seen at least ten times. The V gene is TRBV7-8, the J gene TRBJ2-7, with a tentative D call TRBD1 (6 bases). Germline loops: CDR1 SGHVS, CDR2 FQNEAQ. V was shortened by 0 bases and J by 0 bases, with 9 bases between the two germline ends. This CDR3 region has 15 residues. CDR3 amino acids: CASSLAQDSSYEQYF. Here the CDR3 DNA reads TGTGCCAGCAGCTTAGCGCAGGACAGCTCCTACGAGCAGTACTTC. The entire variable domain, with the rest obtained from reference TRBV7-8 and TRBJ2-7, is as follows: GAGVSQSPRYKVAKRGQDVALRCDPISGHVSLFWYQQALGQGPEFLTYFQNEAQLDKSGLPSDRFFAERPEGSVSTLKIQRTQQEDSAVYLCASSLAQDSSYEQYFGPGTRLTVT.

As DNA, the CDR3 is TGCAGCGTAACCCTGAACTACGAGCAGTACTTC. Protein product: CSVTLNYEQYF. V is TRBV29-1 and J is TRBJ2-7; D gene ambiguous. The V and J ends lost 6 bases and 3 bases respectively, with 9 bases between them. The CDR3 is 11 amino acids. Germline V gene data show CDR1 as SQVTM and CDR2 as ANQGSEA.

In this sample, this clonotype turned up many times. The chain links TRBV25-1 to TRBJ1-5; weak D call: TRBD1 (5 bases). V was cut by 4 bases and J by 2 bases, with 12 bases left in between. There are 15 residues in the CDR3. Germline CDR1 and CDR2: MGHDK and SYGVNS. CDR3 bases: TGTGCCAGCAGTGCCGGGGCGGTCGGCAATCAGCCCCAGCATTTT. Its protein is CASSAGAVGNQPQHF.

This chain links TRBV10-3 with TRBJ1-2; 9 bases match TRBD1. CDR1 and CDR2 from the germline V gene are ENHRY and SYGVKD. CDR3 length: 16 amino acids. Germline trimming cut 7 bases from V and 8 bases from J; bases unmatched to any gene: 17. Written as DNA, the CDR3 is TGTGCCATCAAACCAGGGACAGGGACGAAAACTATGGGCTACACCTTC. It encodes CAIKPGTGTKTMGYTF.

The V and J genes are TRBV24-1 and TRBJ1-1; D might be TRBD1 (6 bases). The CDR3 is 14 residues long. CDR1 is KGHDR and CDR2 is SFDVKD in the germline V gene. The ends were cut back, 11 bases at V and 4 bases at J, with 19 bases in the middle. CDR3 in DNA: TGTGCCAGCTCACCGGGGGGCTTTGGCACTGAAGCTTTCTTT. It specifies CASSPGGFGTEAFF.

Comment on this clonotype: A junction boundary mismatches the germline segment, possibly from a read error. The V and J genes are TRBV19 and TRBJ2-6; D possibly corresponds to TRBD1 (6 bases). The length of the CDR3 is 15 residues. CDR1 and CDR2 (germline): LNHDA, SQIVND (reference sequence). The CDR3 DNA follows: TGTGCCAGTAGTACCCCAGGGGCCCCCCTGAACACTGAAGCTTTC. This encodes CASSTPGAPLNTEAF.

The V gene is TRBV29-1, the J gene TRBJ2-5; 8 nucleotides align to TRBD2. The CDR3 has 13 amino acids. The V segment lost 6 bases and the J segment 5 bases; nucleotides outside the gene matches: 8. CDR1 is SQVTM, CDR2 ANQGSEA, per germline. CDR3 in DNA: TGCAGCGTGGGGGTTCAGCGGGAGGAGACCCAGTACTTC. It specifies CSVGVQREETQYF.

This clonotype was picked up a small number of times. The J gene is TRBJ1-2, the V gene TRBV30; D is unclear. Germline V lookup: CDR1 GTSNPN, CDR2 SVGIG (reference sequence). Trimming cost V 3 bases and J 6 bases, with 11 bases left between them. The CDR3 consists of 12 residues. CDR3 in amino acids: CAWSRTDHGYTF. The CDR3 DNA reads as TGTGCCTGGAGCCGCACAGACCATGGCTACACCTTC. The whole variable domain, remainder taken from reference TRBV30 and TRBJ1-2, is SQTIHQWPATLVQPVGSPLSLECTVEGTSNPNLYWYRQAAGRGLQLLFYSVGIGQISSEVPQNLSASRPQDRQFILSSKKLLLSDSGFYLCAWSRTDHGYTFGSGTRLTVV.

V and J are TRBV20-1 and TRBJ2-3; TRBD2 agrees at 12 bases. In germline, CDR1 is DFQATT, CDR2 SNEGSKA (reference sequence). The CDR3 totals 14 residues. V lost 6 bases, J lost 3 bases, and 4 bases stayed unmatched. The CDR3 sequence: CSARLAGATDTQYF. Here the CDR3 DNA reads TGCAGTGCCCGACTAGCGGGAGCAACAGATACGCAGTATTTT.

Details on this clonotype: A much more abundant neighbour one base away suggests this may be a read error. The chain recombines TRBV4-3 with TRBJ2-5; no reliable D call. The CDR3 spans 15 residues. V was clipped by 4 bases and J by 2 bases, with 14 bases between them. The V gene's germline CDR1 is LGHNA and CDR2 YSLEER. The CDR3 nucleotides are TGCGCCAGCAGCCGGAGCCAGACAAGACAAGAGACCCAGTACTTC. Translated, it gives CASSRSQTRQETQYF.